This TCR beta chain was found in a study of beta chain features in type 1 diabetes. Reverse transcribing all isolated RNA meant expressed TCRB transcripts were sequenced. Method: immunoSEQ multiplex PCR; TCRdb's copy keeps in-frame clones and lacks some. Seen here are around 360,000 clones, 10% to 15% observed once, and the top ten hold around 0.01%. The study's findings and limits: Patients with Type 1 diabetes showed moderately but significantly shorter TCRB CDR3s in all four CD4+ subsets. For type 1 diabetes patients, VDJ junctions showed fewer insertions and more deletions.

On this clone itself: What it binds is not known.

Trimming took 3 bases from V and 1 from J, leaving 11 bases between them. CDR3 length equals 15 residues. From germline, CDR1 is SGDLS and CDR2 YYNGEE. The chain has TRBV9 and TRBJ2-1, with TRBD2 as a possible D gene (7 bases). Material: naive CD4+ T cells from blood. The source of this sequence is a young woman with type 1 diabetes. CDR3 in DNA: TGTGCCAGCAGCGAGGGGGGGGATTCCTACAATGAGCAGTTCTTC. It encodes CASSEGGDSYNEQFF.